Listed below are T cell receptor beta chains from one sample, sequenced in a study of ipilimumab plus nivolumab after autologous stem cell transplantation. Produced via immunoSEQ multiplex PCR; TCRdb's table is partial and in-frame only. Seen here are 8,500 to 11,000 clones, about 78% observed once, and the top ten hold approximately 9%. The sample consisted of PBMCs, taken in a trial of ipilimumab plus nivolumab as post-transplant consolidation. Receptor source: a male donor with diffuse large B-cell lymphoma. Both conserved end residues are part of each CDR3. A D gene is named only where the DNA matches it firmly. The size field is filled for only some rows; it gives once, few, many or a size class.

-	once	TRBV5-5	TRBJ1-4	CASSFWQGSEKLFF	TGTGCCAGCAGCTTTTGGCAGGGTAGTGAAAAACTGTTTTTT
-	-	TRBV7-9	TRBJ1-1	CASSFVTANTEAFF	TGTGCCAGCAGCTTCGTGACAGCGAACACTGAAGCTTTCTTT
TRBD2	-	TRBV6-6	TRBJ2-1	CASFDGSGANEQFF	TGTGCCAGCTTCGATGGTAGCGGGGCGAATGAGCAGTTCTTC
-	few	TRBV7-7	TRBJ2-1	CASSKQADNEQFF	TGTGCTAGCAGCAAACAAGCCGACAATGAGCAGTTCTTC
TRBD1	once	TRBV6-5	TRBJ2-7	CASSYLGGEIYEQYF	TGTGCCAGCAGTTACTTAGGGGGCGAGATCTACGAGCAGTACTTC
-	-	TRBV5-1	TRBJ2-1	CASSLTQGVDEQFF	TGCGCCAGCAGCTTGACACAGGGCGTCGATGAGCAGTTCTTC
-	-	TRBV6-5	TRBJ2-5	CASSYSRGQQETQYF	TGTGCCAGCAGTTACTCGCGGGGGCAACAAGAGACCCAGTACTTC
-	-	TRBV4-2	TRBJ2-7	CASSQPSSYEQYF	TGTGCCAGCAGCCAGCCAAGCTCCTACGAGCAGTACTTC
-	-	TRBV6-7	TRBJ2-1	CASSFINEQFF	TGTGCCAGCAGTTTTATCAATGAGCAGTTCTTC
TRBD1	-	TRBV27	TRBJ2-7	CASKGQGYSYEQYF	TGTGCCAGCAAAGGACAGGGGTACTCCTACGAGCAGTACTTC
-	-	TRBV21-1	TRBJ1-3	CASSRGRVSARAGNTIYF	TGTGCCAGCAGCAGGGGCAGGGTGTCTGCGCGGGCTGGAAACACCATATATTTT
-	-	TRBV2	TRBJ2-6	CASSGPSGANVLTF	TGTGCCAGCAGTGGGCCCTCTGGGGCCAACGTCCTGACTTTC
TRBD2	medium-sized	TRBV5-1	TRBJ2-1	CASSVSLAGKNNEQFF	TGCGCCAGCAGCGTGTCACTAGCGGGGAAGAACAATGAGCAGTTCTTC
-	-	TRBV5-8	TRBJ2-7	CASRSETVDYEQYF	TGTGCCAGCAGATCCGAGACGGTAGACTACGAGCAGTACTTC
TRBD1	-	TRBV15	TRBJ2-7	CATSRGQSGEQYF	TGTGCCACCAGCAGGGGACAGTCCGGCGAGCAGTACTTC
-	-	TRBV7-2	TRBJ1-2	CASSSGGLLRGYTF	TGTGCCAGCAGCTCGGGTGGACTCCTCCGTGGCTACACCTTC
-	-	TRBV20-1	TRBJ2-5	CSARREETQYF	TGCAGTGCTAGACGCGAAGAGACCCAGTACTTC
TRBD1	-	TRBV18	TRBJ2-5	CASSWDSQETQYF	TGTGCCAGCTCCTGGGACAGCCAAGAGACCCAGTACTTC
TRBD1	-	TRBV27	TRBJ2-7	CASSLSGQGTSYGQYF	TGTGCCAGCAGTTTATCGGGACAGGGGACCTCCTATGGGCAGTACTTC
-	-	TRBV7-2	TRBJ1-3	CASSPGRSSGNTIYF	TGTGCCAGCAGCCCCGGACGGTCCTCTGGAAACACCATATATTTT
TRBD2	-	TRBV4-3	TRBJ2-1	CASSQDPGGSYNEQFF	TGCGCCAGCAGCCAAGACCCGGGGGGTTCCTACAATGAGCAGTTCTTC
TRBD2	-	TRBV5-1	TRBJ2-7	CASSIQGGIDEQYF	TGCGCCAGCAGCATCCAGGGAGGGATCGACGAGCAGTACTTC
-	once	TRBV7-2	TRBJ2-7	CASSLYGRDLSYEQYF	TGTGCCAGCAGCTTATATGGCCGAGATCTCTCCTACGAGCAGTACTTC
TRBD2	-	TRBV6-5	TRBJ2-7	CASSISGGISYEQYF	TGTGCCAGCAGCATTAGCGGGGGGATATCCTACGAGCAGTACTTC
-	-	TRBV4-2	TRBJ2-1	CASSQALGAHNEQFF	TGTGCCAGCAGCCAAGCCCTGGGGGCTCACAATGAGCAGTTCTTC
TRBD2	-	TRBV9	TRBJ2-7	CACSQWDYSYEQYF	TGTGCCTGCAGCCAATGGGACTACTCCTACGAGCAGTACTTC
-	-	TRBV18	TRBJ2-3	CASSPYSDTQYF	TGTGCCAGCTCACCCTACTCAGATACGCAGTATTTT
TRBD1	once	TRBV19	TRBJ1-5	CASSPGTGGKQPQHF	TGTGCCAGTAGTCCCGGGACAGGGGGCAAGCAGCCCCAGCATTTT
-	few	TRBV30	TRBJ1-1	CAWSVQDNTEAFF	TGTGCCTGGAGTGTACAAGATAACACTGAAGCTTTCTTT